This T cell receptor beta chain was retrieved from a study of preoperative IRX-2 immunotherapy in early breast cancer. This CDR3 spans 16 amino acids. The germline V gene encodes CDR1 MNHNS and CDR2 SASEGT. V lost 1 base and J 3 bases, leaving 15 bases between the germline ends. Note on this clone: The CDR3 end falls 1 residue outside the read, so it is completed with the germline J gene.

This table comes from immunoSEQ multiplex PCR, and its TCRdb copy is limited to in-frame clones, with some not included. The sample contains just over 25,000 clones, 81% of which appear only once. Treatment reported: preoperative locoregional IRX-2 cytokine immunotherapy. Samples came from a phase Ib trial of preoperative locoregional IRX-2 cytokine immunotherapy. This sequence originates from a human donor with breast cancer. The chain is built from TRBV6-1 and TRBJ1-1; D call uncertain. The material was lymph node tissue, obtained after IRX-2 immunotherapy. The sequenced CDR3 bases are TGTGCCAGCAGTGAAGACGGCAGGCAATGGGACACTGAAGCTTTC. It is translated as CASSEDGRQWDTEAF. The CDR3, in full, reads CASSEDGRQWDTEAFF.